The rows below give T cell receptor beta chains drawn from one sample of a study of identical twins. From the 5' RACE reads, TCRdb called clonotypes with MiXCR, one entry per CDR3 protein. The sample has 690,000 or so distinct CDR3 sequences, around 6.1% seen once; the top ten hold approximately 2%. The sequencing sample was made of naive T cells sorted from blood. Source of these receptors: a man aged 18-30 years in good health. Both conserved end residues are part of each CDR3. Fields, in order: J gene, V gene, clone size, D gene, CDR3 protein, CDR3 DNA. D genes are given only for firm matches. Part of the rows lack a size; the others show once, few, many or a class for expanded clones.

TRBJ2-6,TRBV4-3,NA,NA,CASSRLESGANVLTF,TGCGCCAGCAGCCGTTTAGAATCTGGGGCCAACGTCCTGACTTTC
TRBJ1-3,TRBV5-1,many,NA,CASSLTGYGNTIYF,TGCGCCAGCAGCTTGACAGGTTACGGAAACACCATATATTTT
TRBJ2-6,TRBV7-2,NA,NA,CASRVGLGANVLTF,TGTGCCAGCAGGGTCGGTTTGGGGGCCAACGTCCTGACTTTC
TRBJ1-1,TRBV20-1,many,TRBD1,CSARPGYRGTEAFF,TGCAGTGCTAGACCTGGCTACAGGGGGACTGAAGCTTTCTTT
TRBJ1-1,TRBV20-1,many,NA,CSSRDVNTEAFF,TGCAGTTCCAGGGATGTGAACACTGAAGCTTTCTTT
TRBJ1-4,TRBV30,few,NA,CAWSEGREKLFF,TGTGCCTGGAGTGAGGGCCGGGAAAAACTGTTTTTT
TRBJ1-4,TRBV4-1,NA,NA,CASSQSPGRNNEKLFF,TGCGCCAGCAGCCAGTCGCCGGGACGGAATAATGAAAAACTGTTTTTT
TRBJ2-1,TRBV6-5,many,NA,CASSYTILGEQFF,TGTGCCAGCAGTTACACGATACTGGGTGAGCAGTTCTTC
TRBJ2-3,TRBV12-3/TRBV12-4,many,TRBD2,CASTGRTSGPDTQYF,TGTGCCAGCACCGGAAGGACTAGCGGGCCAGATACGCAGTATTTT
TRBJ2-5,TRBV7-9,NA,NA,CASSLDFSGYQETQYF,TGTGCCAGCAGCCTTGACTTCTCTGGGTACCAAGAGACCCAGTACTTC
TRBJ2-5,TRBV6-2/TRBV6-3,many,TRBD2,CASSPTSGTAETQYF,TGTGCCAGCAGCCCTACTAGCGGGACGGCAGAGACCCAGTACTTC
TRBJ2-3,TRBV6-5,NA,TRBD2,CASRYQWLAGAPPDTQYF,TGTGCCAGCAGATATCAGTGGCTGGCGGGAGCCCCCCCAGATACGCAGTATTTT
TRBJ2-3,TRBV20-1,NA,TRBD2,CSANDRLAGGVGSRTDTQYF,TGCAGTGCTAACGATAGGCTAGCGGGAGGAGTGGGGTCCCGCACAGATACGCAGTATTTT
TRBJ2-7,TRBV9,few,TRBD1,CASSGASGQPLFEQYF,TGTGCCAGCAGCGGGGCCTCGGGACAGCCCCTGTTCGAGCAGTACTTC
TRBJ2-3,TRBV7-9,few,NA,CASSLAGSVRHDTQYF,TGTGCCAGCAGCTTAGCGGGGAGCGTGAGGCACGATACGCAGTATTTT
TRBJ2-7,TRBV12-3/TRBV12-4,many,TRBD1,CASSLLPGGEQYF,TGTGCCAGCAGTTTATTACCAGGGGGCGAGCAGTACTTC
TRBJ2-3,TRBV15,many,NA,CATSRELDTQYF,TGTGCCACCAGCAGAGAATTGGATACGCAGTATTTT
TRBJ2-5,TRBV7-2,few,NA,CASSLDGFLETQYF,TGTGCCAGCAGCTTAGATGGTTTCCTAGAGACCCAGTACTTC
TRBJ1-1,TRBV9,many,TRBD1,CASSVGTGLNTEAFF,TGTGCCAGCAGCGTGGGGACAGGGCTGAACACTGAAGCTTTCTTT
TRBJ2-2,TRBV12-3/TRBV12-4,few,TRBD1,CASTLPWTGNTGELFF,TGTGCCAGCACACTGCCTTGGACAGGAAACACCGGGGAGCTGTTTTTT
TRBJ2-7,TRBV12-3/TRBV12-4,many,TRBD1,CASSPRGGASYEQYF,TGTGCCAGCAGCCCAAGAGGGGGCGCCTCCTACGAGCAGTACTTC
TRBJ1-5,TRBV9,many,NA,CASSPGVGQPQHF,TGTGCCAGCAGCCCCGGGGTTGGGCAGCCCCAGCATTTT
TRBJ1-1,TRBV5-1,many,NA,CASSPQKVGNEAFF,TGCGCCAGCAGCCCCCAAAAAGTAGGCAATGAAGCTTTCTTT
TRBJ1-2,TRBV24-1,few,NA,CATSDPGRFYGYTF,TGTGCCACCAGTGATCCCGGACGGTTTTATGGCTACACCTTC
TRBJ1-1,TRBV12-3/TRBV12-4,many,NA,CASSLVGKAFF,TGTGCCAGCAGTTTAGTGGGGAAAGCTTTCTTT
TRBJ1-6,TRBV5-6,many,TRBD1,CASSLTSGTGFYSPLHF,TGTGCCAGCAGCTTGACGTCCGGGACAGGGTTTTATTCACCCCTCCACTTT
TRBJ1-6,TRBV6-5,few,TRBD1,CASSSRTGFNSPLHF,TGTGCCAGCAGTTCCCGGACAGGGTTTAATTCACCCCTCCACTTT
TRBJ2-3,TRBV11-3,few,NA,CASSSRTQDTQYF,TGTGCCAGCAGCTCCCGGACTCAAGATACGCAGTATTTT
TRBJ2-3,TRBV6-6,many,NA,CASSYGDTQYF,TGTGCCAGCAGTTACGGAGATACGCAGTATTTT
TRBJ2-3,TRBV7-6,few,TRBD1,CASSIRTGSADTQYF,TGTGCCAGCAGCATAAGGACAGGTTCCGCAGATACGCAGTATTTT
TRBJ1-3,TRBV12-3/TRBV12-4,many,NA,CASSFWGQGGNTIYF,TGTGCCAGCAGTTTTTGGGGACAAGGTGGAAACACCATATATTTT
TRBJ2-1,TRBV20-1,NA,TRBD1,CSATGTGPNEQFF,TGCAGTGCTACCGGGACAGGGCCGAATGAGCAGTTCTTC
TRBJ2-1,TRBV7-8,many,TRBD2,CASSSREQRDPTFEQFF,TGTGCCAGCAGCTCAAGGGAACAGCGGGACCCCACCTTTGAGCAGTTCTTC
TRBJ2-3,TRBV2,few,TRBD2,CASNPLSGILTDTQYF,TGTGCCAGCAACCCGCTGAGCGGGATCCTTACAGATACGCAGTATTTT
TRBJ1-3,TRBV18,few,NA,CATSLGAGNTIYF,TGTGCCACCTCACTTGGTGCTGGAAACACCATATATTTT
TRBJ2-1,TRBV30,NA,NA,CAWSPFSAEQFF,TGTGCCTGGAGCCCCTTTAGCGCCGAGCAGTTCTTC
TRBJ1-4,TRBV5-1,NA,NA,CASSLGHLQATNEKLFF,TGCGCCAGCAGCTTGGGGCATTTACAGGCAACTAATGAAAAACTGTTTTTT
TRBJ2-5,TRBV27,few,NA,CASRSGLGTQYF,TGTGCCAGCAGGAGTGGCCTGGGGACCCAGTACTTC
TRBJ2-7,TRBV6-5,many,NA,CASSTGNEQYF,TGTGCCAGCAGTACAGGGAACGAGCAGTACTTC
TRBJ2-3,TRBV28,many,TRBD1,CASSFIQGASDTQYF,TGTGCCAGCAGTTTCATTCAGGGGGCTTCAGATACGCAGTATTTT
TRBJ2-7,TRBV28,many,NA,CASSLSDLSGEQYF,TGTGCCAGCAGTTTGAGCGACCTAAGCGGCGAGCAGTACTTC
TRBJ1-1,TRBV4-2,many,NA,CASSQEGSRVNTEAFF,TGTGCCAGCAGCCAAGAGGGCTCCAGGGTGAACACTGAAGCTTTCTTT
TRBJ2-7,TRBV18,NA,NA,CASSPGVRREQYF,TGTGCCAGCTCACCGGGGGTACGAAGGGAGCAGTACTTC
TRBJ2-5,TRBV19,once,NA,CASSIARDETQYF,TGTGCCAGTAGTATAGCCAGGGATGAGACCCAGTACTTC
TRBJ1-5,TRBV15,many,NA,CATSRALAGVSNQPQHF,TGTGCCACCAGCAGAGCCCTAGCGGGGGTCAGCAATCAGCCCCAGCATTTT
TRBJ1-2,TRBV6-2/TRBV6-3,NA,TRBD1,CASRNSGTGNGYTF,TGTGCCAGCAGGAACTCCGGGACAGGGAACGGCTACACCTTC
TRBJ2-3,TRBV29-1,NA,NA,CSLKTGTYDTQYF,TGCAGCTTGAAGACCGGGACTTATGATACGCAGTATTTT
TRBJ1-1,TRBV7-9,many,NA,CASSPRGIMNTEAFF,TGTGCCAGCAGCCCCCGGGGAATTATGAACACTGAAGCTTTCTTT
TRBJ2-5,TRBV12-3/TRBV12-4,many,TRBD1,CASSHRGGAETQYF,TGTGCCAGCAGCCACCGAGGGGGCGCGGAGACCCAGTACTTC
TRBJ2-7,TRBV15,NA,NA,CATSRDPVGTVYEQYF,TGTGCCACCAGCAGAGATCCGGTGGGGACTGTATACGAGCAGTACTTC
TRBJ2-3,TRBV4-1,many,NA,CASSQVQLGVITDTQYF,TGCGCCAGCAGCCAAGTCCAGCTGGGGGTGATCACAGATACGCAGTATTTT